Here is one TCR beta chain with its context. The sample is drawn from a study of blood T cell repertoires in COVID-19. Study details: All recovered Cohort 3 donors got two negative PCRs, got clearance, or saw symptom resolution. COVID-19 samples, acute and convalescent, were from the United States, Italy and Spain. Sources were T cells, B-cell-depleted T cells, or PBMCs; the material itself was cDNA or gDNA.

Produced via immunoSEQ multiplex PCR; TCRdb's table is partial and in-frame only. The sample records 250,000 to 350,000 clones, more than 75% being singletons. Trimming took 6 bases from V and 0 from J, leaving 11 bases between them. Per germline, CDR1 MDHEN and CDR2 SYDVKM. This CDR3 has 15 amino acids. Living in 25 or so US areas, the participants were between about 18 and 90 years of age. This receptor was identified in a woman aged 60-75 years in a cohort exposed to, infected with or recovered from COVID-19 (not recorded which). This sequence joins TRBV28 and TRBJ1-4; no reliable D call. Sequenced material: PBMCs or T cells enriched from blood (not recorded which). The CDR3 DNA follows: TGTGCCAGCAGCCACTACGGTGCAACTAATGAAAAACTGTTTTTT. It yields the protein CASSHYGATNEKLFF.